This passage covers 25 T cell receptor beta chains from one sample sequenced in a study of cytomegalovirus exposure and HLA in healthy donors. A multiplex PCR was run with 60 Vbeta primers and 13 Jbeta primers. Generated by immunoSEQ multiplex PCR, the TCRdb table keeps only in-frame clones and is missing some. Among around 130,000 clones, 75% to 85% were seen once, and the ten largest hold around 1.2%. The specimen sequenced was PBMCs. The receptors here all came from a girl aged 2-10 years in good health and CMV-seronegative.

The chain links TRBV25-1 to TRBJ2-3; TRBD1 aligns across 8 bases. CDR1 is MGHDK, CDR2 SYGVNS, per germline. The CDR3 has 16 amino acids. V was clipped by 2 bases and J by 6 bases; unmatched bases: 10. CDR3 coding DNA: TGTGCCAGCAGTGAAGGTCAGGGGGCCTTATTGGATACGCAGTATTTT. This sequence encodes CASSEGQGALLDTQYF.

The chain has TRBV4-1 and TRBJ2-6; TRBD2 might be the D (5 bases). The CDR3 consists of 18 residues. CDR1 and CDR2 from the germline V gene are MGHRA and YSYEKL. Trimming stripped 4 bases from V and 1 base from J, with 17 bases between. The CDR3 region has the DNA TGCGCCAGCAGCCTACCCCCACAGAGGGAATCTGGGGCCAACGTCCTGACTTTC. Protein: CASSLPPQRESGANVLTF.

V usage is TRBV10-1 and J usage is TRBJ2-1; no clear D. Trimming stripped 0 bases from V and 5 bases from J, with 8 bases between. The CDR3 loop spans 14 amino acids. Germline lookup yields CDR1 WNHNN and CDR2 SYGVQD (reference sequence). This chain's CDR3 is CASSESNRNNEQFF. The CDR3 coding sequence is TGCGCCAGCAGTGAGTCGAACAGAAACAATGAGCAGTTCTTC.

The chain couples TRBV2 to TRBJ2-3; 11 nucleotides line up with TRBD2. Per the germline V gene, CDR1 is SNHLY and CDR2 is FYNNEI. The CDR3 is made up of 13 amino acids. The ends lost 8 bases at V and 10 bases at J; junction bases unmatched: 8. The CDR3 nucleotides read TGTGCCAGCCACCCGACTAGCGGGGCTGCGCAGTATTTT. Its translation is CASHPTSGAAQYF.

This sequence joins TRBV28 and TRBJ2-5; D perhaps matches TRBD2 (5 bases). Germline values: CDR1 MDHEN, CDR2 SYDVKM. The CDR3 is 15 amino acids. Trimming left V 3 bases short and J 1 base short, with 12 bases between. Here the CDR3 reads CASSLESGIQETQYF. DNA of the CDR3: TGTGCCAGCAGTTTGGAATCCGGGATCCAAGAGACCCAGTACTTC. Based on the CDR3 plus reference TRBV28 and TRBJ2-5, the full variable domain is DVKVTQSSRYLVKRTGEKVFLECVQDMDHENMFWYRQDPGLGLRLIYFSYDVKMKEKGDIPEGYSVSREKKERFSLILESASTNQTSMYLCASSLESGIQETQYFGPGTRLLVL.

Only one count was recorded for this clone. The CDR3 loop reads CASTPRHSRAFF. CDR3 DNA: TGTGCCAGCACTCCCCGGCACAGCAGAGCTTTCTTT. This chain joins TRBV28 and TRBJ1-1; D gene ambiguous. Trimming shortened V by 7 bases and J by 10 bases, and 16 bases separated the two germline ends. The length of the CDR3 is 12 residues. From germline, CDR1 is MDHEN and CDR2 SYDVKM.

J is TRBJ1-2 and V is TRBV18; possible D gene TRBD1, 6 bases. Looked up from germline, CDR1 is KGHSH and CDR2 is LQKENI. The CDR3 extends over 14 amino acids. V lost 3 bases to trimming and J lost 5 bases, with 13 bases between them. The CDR3 loop reads CASSPTTGVYGYTF. The CDR3 DNA is TGTGCCAGCTCACCTACGACAGGAGTATATGGCTACACCTTC.

This chain uses TRBV27 with TRBJ2-5, with D tentatively TRBD1 (6 bases). The DNA end favors TRBJ2-7, so the J call may be wrong. The germline gives CDR1 MNHEY, CDR2 SMNVEV (reference sequence). There are 14 residues in the CDR3. This chain's CDR3 is CASSLSWGHYEQYF. The CDR3 region has the DNA TGTGCCAGCAGTTTAAGTTGGGGGCACTACGAGCAGTACTTC.

This chain joins TRBV5-1 and TRBJ1-2; no clear D. This CDR3 spans 13 amino acids. Trimming cost V 6 bases and J 3 bases, with 12 bases left between them. Germline V lookup: CDR1 SGHRS, CDR2 YFSETQ. CDR3 DNA sequence: TGCGCCAGCATAAATGTAGCCGACTATGGCTACACCTTC. Translating it yields CASINVADYGYTF.

V is TRBV7-2 and J is TRBJ2-5, with D unclear. Germline-derived CDR1 and CDR2 are SGHTA and FQGNSA. Trimming shortened V by 1 base and J by 4 bases, and 7 bases separated the two germline ends. The CDR3 sequence is 13 residues long. The CDR3 is CASSLGPRETQYF. The CDR3 region has the DNA TGTGCCAGCAGCTTAGGCCCCAGAGAGACCCAGTACTTC. Supplemented by reference TRBV7-2 and TRBJ2-5, the full variable domain reads GAGVSQSPSNKVTEKGKDVELRCDPISGHTALYWYRQSLGQGLEFLIYFQGNSAPDKSGLPSDRFSAERTGGSVSTLTIQRTQQEDSAVYLCASSLGPRETQYFGPGTRLLVL.

The chain employs TRBV6-6 and TRBJ1-1, with 7 nucleotides matching TRBD1. Trimming took 6 bases from V and 6 from J; bases not matched to a gene: 7. CDR1 and CDR2 from the germline V gene are MNHNY and SVGAGI (reference sequence). This CDR3 is built from 13 residues. CDR3 bases: TGTGCCAGCAGCGACAGGGATGGCCCTGAAGCTTTCTTT. As protein: CASSDRDGPEAFF.

This sequence joins TRBV27 and TRBJ2-1; 9 bases are a match to TRBD2. V dropped 4 bases and J dropped 1; count of bases not matched to a gene: 5. The CDR3 contains 16 residues. From germline, CDR1 is MNHEY and CDR2 SMNVEV (reference sequence). CDR3 nucleotide sequence: TGTGCCAGCAGTTGGCGTAGCGGGAGATCCTACAATGAGCAGTTCTTC. It codes for CASSWRSGRSYNEQFF.

The chain has TRBV4-3 and TRBJ1-2; weak D call: TRBD1 (6 bases). Germline lookup yields CDR1 LGHNA and CDR2 YSLEER. V lost 3 bases, J lost 8 bases, and 22 bases lay in between. The CDR3 is made up of 16 amino acids. The CDR3 reads CASSHRMDSVLWGYTF. CDR3 sequence (DNA): TGCGCCAGCAGCCACAGAATGGACAGCGTGCTTTGGGGCTACACCTTC.

There are a few counts of this clone. This sequence joins TRBV4-3 and TRBJ2-1, with 10 bases that match TRBD2. The CDR3 sequence is 17 residues long. CDR1 and CDR2 (germline): LGHNA, YSLEER. The ends lost 8 bases at V and 1 base at J; junction bases unmatched: 11. This chain's CDR3 is CASGWTSGPISYNEQFF. The CDR3 DNA is TGCGCCAGCGGATGGACTAGCGGACCGATTTCCTACAATGAGCAGTTCTTC.

The chain links TRBV19 to TRBJ2-1; possibly TRBD2 for D (5 bases). CDR1 is LNHDA, CDR2 SQIVND, per germline (reference sequence). This CDR3 is built from 14 residues. The V end lost 3 bases, the J end lost 1 base, and 7 bases lay between the germline ends. DNA of the CDR3: TGTGCCAGTAGTATGAGGGTATCCTACAATGAGCAGTTCTTC. Translated, it gives CASSMRVSYNEQFF.

This chain joins TRBV27 and TRBJ2-7; 9 bases are a match to TRBD1. The CDR3 loop spans 14 amino acids. The junction had 7 bases not matched to a gene; V was cut back by 7 bases and J by 3 bases. Looked up from germline, CDR1 is MNHEY and CDR2 is SMNVEV (reference sequence). The CDR3 here is CASKPGTGFYEQYF. The CDR3 nucleotides read TGTGCCAGCAAACCCGGGACAGGGTTCTACGAGCAGTACTTC.

The genes are TRBV19 and TRBJ2-1, with TRBD2 identical over 14 bases. Trimming at V came to 7 bases and at J to 0 bases, leaving 5 bases not matched to a gene. Germline V gene lookup returns CDR1 LNHDA and CDR2 SQIVND (reference sequence). The CDR3 extends over 17 amino acids. CDR3 in amino acids: CASTGTSGGSSYNEQFF. CDR3 coding DNA: TGTGCCAGTACCGGGACTAGCGGGGGTAGCTCCTACAATGAGCAGTTCTTC.

The chain employs TRBV2 and TRBJ2-3, with 11 bases aligning to TRBD1. CDR1 is SNHLY, CDR2 FYNNEI, per germline. With V trimmed by 3 bases and J by 3 bases, 5 bases remained unmatched. The CDR3 is 16 amino acids. The CDR3 protein is CASSEPRDRGTDTQYF. For the CDR3, the DNA is TGTGCCAGCAGTGAGCCCCGGGACAGGGGGACAGATACGCAGTATTTT.

This sequence joins TRBV30 and TRBJ2-7; no firm D call. V gave up 4 bases and J gave up 8 bases, with 18 bases separating them. Germline V lookup: CDR1 GTSNPN, CDR2 SVGIG (reference sequence). The CDR3 sequence is 13 residues long. CDR3 DNA: TGTGCCTGGATTGGAAACGGGTTGAGAAAGCAGTACTTC. Residues: CAWIGNGLRKQYF.

CDR3: CASSRDRGDTEAFF. In DNA, the CDR3 is TGTGCCAGCTCTCGGGACAGGGGAGACACTGAAGCTTTCTTT. The V call is TRBV18, the J call TRBJ1-1, with 10 positions matching TRBD1. CDR1 KGHSH and CDR2 LQKENI come from the germline V gene. The CDR3 sequence is 14 residues long. The junction had 4 bases not matched to a gene; V was cut back by 6 bases and J by 3 bases.

This chain links TRBV2 with TRBJ2-2; D gene uncertain. The DNA matches TRBJ1-3 better at its end, which makes the J call doubtful. CDR3 size: 11 residues. The germline V gene has CDR1 SNHLY and CDR2 FYNNEI. The CDR3 DNA sequence: TGTGCCAGCAGTGCTTGGGACACCATATATTTT. The encoded protein is CASSAWDTIYF.

The chain joins TRBV29-1 to TRBJ2-7; 9 nucleotides agree with TRBD2. The CDR3 consists of 14 residues. The germline gives CDR1 SQVTM, CDR2 ANQGSEA. The ends lost 4 bases at V and 6 bases at J; junction bases unmatched: 10. The chain's CDR3 is CSVGWAGGPGEQYF. The CDR3, as DNA: TGCAGCGTTGGCTGGGCGGGAGGGCCGGGCGAGCAGTACTTC.

The J gene is TRBJ2-7, the V gene TRBV19; 9 bases align to TRBD1. V shed 3 bases and J 6 bases; nucleotides not matched to a gene: 6. The CDR3 loop spans 14 amino acids. CDR1 and CDR2 from the germline V gene are LNHDA and SQIVND (reference sequence). The CDR3, as DNA: TGTGCCAGTAGTATGGGGGACAGGGCCCGCGAGCAGTACTTC. Its protein is CASSMGDRAREQYF.

The chain has TRBV6-4 and TRBJ2-3; 9 bases line up with TRBD1. The junction had 23 bases not matched to a gene; V was cut back by 5 bases and J by 5 bases. This CDR3 spans 20 amino acids. Looked up from germline, CDR1 is MRHNA and CDR2 is SNTAGT. The CDR3 DNA reads TGTGCCAGCAGTCGGTCCCATCCTAGCACCCGAGACAGGGGGGGAGATACGCAGTATTTT. Amino acid sequence: CASSRSHPSTRDRGGDTQYF.

This rearrangement joins TRBV27 to TRBJ2-5; weak D call: TRBD2 (6 bases). The CDR3 totals 13 residues. From germline, CDR1 is MNHEY and CDR2 SMNVEV (reference sequence). V dropped 5 bases and J dropped 5 bases, with 12 bases sitting between them. The CDR3 loop is CASSPAGLETQYF. DNA of the CDR3: TGTGCCAGCAGTCCTGCGGGATTGGAGACCCAGTACTTC.